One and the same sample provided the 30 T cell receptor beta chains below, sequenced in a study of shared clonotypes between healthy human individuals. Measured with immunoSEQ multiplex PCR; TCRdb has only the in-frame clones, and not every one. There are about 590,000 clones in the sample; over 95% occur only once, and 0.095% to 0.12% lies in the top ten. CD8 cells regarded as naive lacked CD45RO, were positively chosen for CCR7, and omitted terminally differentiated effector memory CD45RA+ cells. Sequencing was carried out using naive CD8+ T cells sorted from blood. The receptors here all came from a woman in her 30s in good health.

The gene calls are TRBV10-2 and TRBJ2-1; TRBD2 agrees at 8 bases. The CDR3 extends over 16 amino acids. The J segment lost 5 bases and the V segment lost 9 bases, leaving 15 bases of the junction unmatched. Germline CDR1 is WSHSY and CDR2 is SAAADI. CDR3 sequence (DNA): TGCGCCAGTAGGGCGGGAGGTATAACACCGAACAATGAGCAGTTCTTC. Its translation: CASRAGGITPNNEQFF.

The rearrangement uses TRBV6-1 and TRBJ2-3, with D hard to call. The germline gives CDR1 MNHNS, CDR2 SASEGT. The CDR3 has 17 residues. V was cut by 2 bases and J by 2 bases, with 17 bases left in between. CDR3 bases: TGTGCCAGCAGTGAATTGGTAACATACTATTCCACAGATACGCAGTATTTT. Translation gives CASSELVTYYSTDTQYF.

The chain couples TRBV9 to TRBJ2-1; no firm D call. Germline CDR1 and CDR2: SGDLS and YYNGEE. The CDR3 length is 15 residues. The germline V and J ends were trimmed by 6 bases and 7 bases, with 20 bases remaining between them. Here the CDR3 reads CASTYSGVPLNEQFF. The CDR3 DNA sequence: TGTGCCAGCACCTACTCTGGGGTCCCTTTGAATGAGCAGTTCTTC.

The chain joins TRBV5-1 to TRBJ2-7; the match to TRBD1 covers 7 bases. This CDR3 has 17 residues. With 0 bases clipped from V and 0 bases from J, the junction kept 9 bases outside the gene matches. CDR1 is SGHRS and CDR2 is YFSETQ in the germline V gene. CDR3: CASSLVGGQKPSYEQYF. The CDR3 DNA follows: TGCGCCAGCAGCTTGGTAGGGGGCCAGAAACCCTCCTACGAGCAGTACTTC.

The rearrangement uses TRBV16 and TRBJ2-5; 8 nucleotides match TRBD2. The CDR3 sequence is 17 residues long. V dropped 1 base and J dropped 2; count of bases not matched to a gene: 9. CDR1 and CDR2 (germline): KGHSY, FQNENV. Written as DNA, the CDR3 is TGTGCCAGCAGCCAATTCGGAGTACGGGAGGGTCAAGAGACCCAGTACTTC. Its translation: CASSQFGVREGQETQYF.

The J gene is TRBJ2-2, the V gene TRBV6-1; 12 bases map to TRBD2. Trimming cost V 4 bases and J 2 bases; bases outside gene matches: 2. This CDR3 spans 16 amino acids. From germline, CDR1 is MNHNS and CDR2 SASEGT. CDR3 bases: TGTGCCAGCAGTGGGGGACTAGCGGGTAACACCGGGGAGCTGTTTTTT. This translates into CASSGGLAGNTGELFF.

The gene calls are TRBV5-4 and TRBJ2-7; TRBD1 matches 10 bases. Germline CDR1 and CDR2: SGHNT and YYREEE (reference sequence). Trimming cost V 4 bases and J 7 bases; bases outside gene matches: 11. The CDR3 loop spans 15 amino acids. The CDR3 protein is CASSRQGARIEEQYF. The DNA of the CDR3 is TGTGCCAGCAGCAGACAGGGGGCGCGGATAGAGGAGCAGTACTTC.

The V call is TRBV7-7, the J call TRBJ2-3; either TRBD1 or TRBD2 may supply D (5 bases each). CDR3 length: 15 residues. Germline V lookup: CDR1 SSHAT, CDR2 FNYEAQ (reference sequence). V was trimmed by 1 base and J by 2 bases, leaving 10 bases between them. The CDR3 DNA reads TGTGCCAGCAGCTTAGATGGGGGTCCCACAGATACGCAGTATTTT. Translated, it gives CASSLDGGPTDTQYF.

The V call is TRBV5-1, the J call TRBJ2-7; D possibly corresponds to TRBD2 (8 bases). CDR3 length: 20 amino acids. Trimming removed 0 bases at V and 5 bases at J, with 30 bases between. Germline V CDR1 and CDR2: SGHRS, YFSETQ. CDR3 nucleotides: TGCGCCAGCAGCTTGGTAGTCCAGCGGGAGTCCCGAGGGGACAGCCACGAGCAGTACTTC. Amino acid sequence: CASSLVVQRESRGDSHEQYF.

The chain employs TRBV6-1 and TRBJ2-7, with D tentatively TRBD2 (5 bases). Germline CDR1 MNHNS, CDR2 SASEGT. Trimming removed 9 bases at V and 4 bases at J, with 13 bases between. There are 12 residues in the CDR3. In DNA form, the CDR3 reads TGTGCCAGTACCGAGGGAATTTACGAGCAGTACTTC. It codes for CASTEGIYEQYF.

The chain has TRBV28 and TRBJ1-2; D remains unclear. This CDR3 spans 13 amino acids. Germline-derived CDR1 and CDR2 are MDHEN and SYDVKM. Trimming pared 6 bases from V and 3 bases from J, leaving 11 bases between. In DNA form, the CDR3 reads TGTGCCAGCAGCTTCCGGTTAGACTATGGCTACACCTTC. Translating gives CASSFRLDYGYTF.

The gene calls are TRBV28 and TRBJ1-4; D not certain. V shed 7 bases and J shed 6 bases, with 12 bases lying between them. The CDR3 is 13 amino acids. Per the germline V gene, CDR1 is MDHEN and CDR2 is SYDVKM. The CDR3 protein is CASTWVGDEKLFF. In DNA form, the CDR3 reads TGTGCCAGCACTTGGGTAGGAGATGAAAAACTGTTTTTT.

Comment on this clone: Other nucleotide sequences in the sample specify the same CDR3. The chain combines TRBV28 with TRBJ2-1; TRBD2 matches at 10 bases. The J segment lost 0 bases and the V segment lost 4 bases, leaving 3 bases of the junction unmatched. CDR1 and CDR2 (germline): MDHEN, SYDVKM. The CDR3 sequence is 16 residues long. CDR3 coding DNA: TGTGCCAGCAGTTCTCAGCGGGAGGGCTCCTACAATGAGCAGTTCTTC. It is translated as CASSSQREGSYNEQFF.

Written as DNA, the CDR3 is TGTGCCAGCAGCTTAGGCCCGCTTACGGGGGGCGAGCAGTACTTC. This gives the protein CASSLGPLTGGEQYF. The rearrangement joins TRBV13 to TRBJ2-7; TRBD2 matches 7 bases. V shed 0 bases and J 6 bases; nucleotides not matched to a gene: 8. The CDR3 covers 15 residues. Per germline, CDR1 PRHDT and CDR2 FYEKMQ (reference sequence).

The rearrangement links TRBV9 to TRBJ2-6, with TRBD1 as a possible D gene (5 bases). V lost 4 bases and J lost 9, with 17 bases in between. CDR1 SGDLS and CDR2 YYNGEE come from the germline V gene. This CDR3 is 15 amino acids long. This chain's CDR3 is CASSRQTHPDNVLTF. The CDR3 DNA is TGTGCCAGCAGCAGACAGACCCACCCGGACAACGTCCTGACTTTC.

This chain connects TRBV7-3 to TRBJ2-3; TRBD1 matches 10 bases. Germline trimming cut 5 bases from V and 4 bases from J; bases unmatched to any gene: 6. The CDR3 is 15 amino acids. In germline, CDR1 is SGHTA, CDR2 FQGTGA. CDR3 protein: CASSPGTGVADTQYF. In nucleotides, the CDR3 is TGTGCCAGCAGCCCCGGGACAGGGGTGGCAGATACGCAGTATTTT.

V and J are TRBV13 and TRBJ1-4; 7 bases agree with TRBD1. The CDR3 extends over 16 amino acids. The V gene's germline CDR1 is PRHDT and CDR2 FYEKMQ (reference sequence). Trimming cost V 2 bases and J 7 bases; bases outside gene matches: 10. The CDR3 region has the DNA TGTGCCAGCAGCTTAAGTTCGAGGGGGCGCCTTGAAAAACTGTTTTTT. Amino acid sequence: CASSLSSRGRLEKLFF. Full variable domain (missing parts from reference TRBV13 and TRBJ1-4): AAGVIQSPRHLIKEKRETATLKCYPIPRHDTVYWYQQGPGQDPQFLISFYEKMQSDKGSIPDRFSAQQFSDYHSELNMSSLELGDSALYFCASSLSSRGRLEKLFFGSGTQLSVL.

This CDR3 reads CASSVGPGPYEQYF. Here the CDR3 DNA reads TGTGCCAGCAGCGTAGGTCCGGGTCCCTACGAGCAGTACTTC. The chain is built from TRBV5-4 and TRBJ2-5; D is unclear. Near its end, the DNA agrees better with TRBJ2-7, so the J call may be wrong. The CDR3 covers 14 residues. Germline V lookup: CDR1 SGHNT, CDR2 YYREEE (reference sequence).

CDR3: CASSNRQGGNIQYF. The CDR3 DNA reads as TGTGCCAGCAGTAATCGACAGGGGGGAAACATTCAGTACTTC. The chain employs TRBV27 and TRBJ2-4, with 9 bases lining up with TRBD1. After removal of 5 bases from V and 6 bases from J, the junction contained 5 bases not matched to a gene. This CDR3 has 14 residues. Germline V gene lookup returns CDR1 MNHEY and CDR2 SMNVEV (reference sequence).

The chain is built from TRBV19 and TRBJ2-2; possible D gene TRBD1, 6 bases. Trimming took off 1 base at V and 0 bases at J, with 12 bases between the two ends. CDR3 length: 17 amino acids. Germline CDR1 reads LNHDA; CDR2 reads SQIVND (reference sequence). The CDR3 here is CASSIARTGTNTGELFF. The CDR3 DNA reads TGTGCCAGTAGTATAGCGCGTACAGGGACGAACACCGGGGAGCTGTTTTTT.

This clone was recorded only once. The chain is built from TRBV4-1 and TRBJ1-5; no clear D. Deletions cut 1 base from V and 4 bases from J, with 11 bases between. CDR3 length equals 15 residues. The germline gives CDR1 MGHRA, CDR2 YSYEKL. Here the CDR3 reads CASSQVLAKNQPQHF. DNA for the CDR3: TGCGCCAGCAGCCAAGTTTTGGCGAAAAATCAGCCCCAGCATTTT.

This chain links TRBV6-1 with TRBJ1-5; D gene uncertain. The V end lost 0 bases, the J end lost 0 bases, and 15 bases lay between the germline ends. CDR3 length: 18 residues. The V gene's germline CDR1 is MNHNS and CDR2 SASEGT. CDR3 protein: CASSEARDGPHSNQPQHF. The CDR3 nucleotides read TGTGCCAGCAGTGAAGCGCGCGACGGACCACATAGCAATCAGCCCCAGCATTTT.

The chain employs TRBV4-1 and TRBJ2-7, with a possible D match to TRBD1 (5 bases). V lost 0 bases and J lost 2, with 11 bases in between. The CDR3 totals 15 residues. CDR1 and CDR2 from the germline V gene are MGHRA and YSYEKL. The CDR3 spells CASSQDLRGTYEQYF. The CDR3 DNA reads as TGCGCCAGCAGCCAAGACCTTAGGGGAACCTACGAGCAGTACTTC.

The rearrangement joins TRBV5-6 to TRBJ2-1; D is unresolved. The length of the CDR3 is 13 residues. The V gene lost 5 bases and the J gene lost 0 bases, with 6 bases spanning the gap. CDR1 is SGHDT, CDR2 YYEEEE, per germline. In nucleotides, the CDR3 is TGTGCCAGCAGGAGGTCCTCCTACAATGAGCAGTTCTTC. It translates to CASRRSSYNEQFF.

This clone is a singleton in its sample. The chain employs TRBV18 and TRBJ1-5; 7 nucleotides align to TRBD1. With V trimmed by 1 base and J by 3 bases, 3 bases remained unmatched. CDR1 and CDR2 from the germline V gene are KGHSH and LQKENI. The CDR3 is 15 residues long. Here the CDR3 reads CASSPRGGDNQPQHF. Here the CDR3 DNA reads TGTGCCAGCTCACCACGAGGGGGCGACAATCAGCCCCAGCATTTT.

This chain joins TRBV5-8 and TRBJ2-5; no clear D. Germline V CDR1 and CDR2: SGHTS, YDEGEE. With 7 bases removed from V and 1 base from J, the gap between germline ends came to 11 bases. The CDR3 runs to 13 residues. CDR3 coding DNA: TGTGCCAGCCGACCCAGGCCCCAAGAGACCCAGTACTTC. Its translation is CASRPRPQETQYF.

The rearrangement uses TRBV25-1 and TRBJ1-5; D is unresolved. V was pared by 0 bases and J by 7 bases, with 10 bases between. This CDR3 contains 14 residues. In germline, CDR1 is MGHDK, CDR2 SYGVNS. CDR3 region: CASSEYGRRQPQHF. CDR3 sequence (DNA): TGTGCCAGCAGTGAATATGGGAGGAGGCAGCCCCAGCATTTT.

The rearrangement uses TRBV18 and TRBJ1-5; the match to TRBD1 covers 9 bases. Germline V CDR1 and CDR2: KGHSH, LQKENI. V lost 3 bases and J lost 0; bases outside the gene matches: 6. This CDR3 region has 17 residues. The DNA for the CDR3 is TGTGCCAGCTCACCCGGACAGGGGTCATATAGCAATCAGCCCCAGCATTTT. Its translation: CASSPGQGSYSNQPQHF.

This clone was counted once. The CDR3 loop is CASSTGGGGSYEQYF. DNA for the CDR3: TGTGCCAGCAGCACCGGGGGAGGGGGTTCCTACGAGCAGTACTTC. The V gene is TRBV5-6, the J gene TRBJ2-7; TRBD2 might be the D (7 bases). V lost 4 bases and J lost 1, with 15 bases in between. There are 15 residues in the CDR3. The germline CDR1 and CDR2 sequences are SGHDT and YYEEEE. The full variable domain, with the rest looked up from reference TRBV5-6 and TRBJ2-7, is DAGVTQSPTHLIKTRGQQVTLRCSPKSGHDTVSWYQQALGQGPQFIFQYYEEEERQRGNFPDRFSGHQFPNYSSELNVNALLLGDSALYLCASSTGGGGSYEQYFGPGTRLTVT.

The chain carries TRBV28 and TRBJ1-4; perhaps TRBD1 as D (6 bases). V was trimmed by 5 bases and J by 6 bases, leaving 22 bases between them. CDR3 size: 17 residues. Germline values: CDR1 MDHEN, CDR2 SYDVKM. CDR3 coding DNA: TGTGCCAGCAGTCCCACTTATTACAGGGTGGGGGATGAAAAACTGTTTTTT. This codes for CASSPTYYRVGDEKLFF.